This T cell receptor beta chain was sequenced during a study of TIL therapy for anti-PD-1-resistant metastatic lung cancer. Trimming cost V 7 bases and J 0 bases; bases outside gene matches: 6. The CDR3 runs 14 residues. In germline, CDR1 is SGHNT, CDR2 YENEEA. As to time point: pre-treatment sample, taken before nivolumab and TIL therapy. Sequencing used immunoSEQ v3. Produced via immunoSEQ multiplex PCR; TCRdb's table is partial and in-frame only. The data show nearly 60,000 clones, roughly 80% seen once. The source was blood, collected at baseline. The V call is TRBV11-3, the J call TRBJ2-7, with 7 bases lining up with TRBD1. The source is a person aged 25 to 80 with non-small cell lung cancer. Here the CDR3 reads CASTGQEISYEQYF. The CDR3 bases are TGTGCCAGCACCGGACAGGAGATCTCCTACGAGCAGTACTTC. Full variable domain (rest looked up from reference TRBV11-3 and TRBJ2-7): EAGVVQSPRYKIIEKKQPVAFWCNPISGHNTLYWYLQNLGQGPELLIRYENEEAVDDSQLPKDRFSAERLKGVDSTLKIQPAELGDSAVYLCASTGQEISYEQYFGPGTRLTVT.